These 30 T cell receptor beta chains share one sample of origin, sequenced in a study of T cell responses to AZD1222 COVID-19 vaccine. Using immunoSEQ multiplex PCR, the repertoire was profiled, and TCRdb retains in-frame clones only, with some absent. The sample records roughly 120,000 clones, 85% to 90% being singletons. This specimen consisted of peripheral blood, obtained 28 days after the second AZD1222 dose. All receptors derive from an adult who received the AZD1222 COVID-19 vaccine.

V is TRBV5-6 and J is TRBJ2-2; possibly TRBD1 for D (6 bases). V lost 2 bases and J lost 6, with 8 bases in between. This CDR3 spans 13 amino acids. Looked up from germline, CDR1 is SGHDT and CDR2 is YYEEEE. The CDR3 DNA is TGTGCCAGCAGCTTAACAGGGCCCGGGGAGCTGTTTTTT. It codes for CASSLTGPGELFF.

The chain links TRBV4-1 to TRBJ1-4; a weak D match, TRBD1 (6 bases). Germline values: CDR1 MGHRA, CDR2 YSYEKL. The V gene lost 0 bases and the J gene lost 0 bases, with 20 bases spanning the gap. This CDR3 comprises 20 residues. For the CDR3, the DNA is TGCGCCAGCAGCCAAGATCGGGCGGCAGGGGTAGCTGCAACTAATGAAAAACTGTTTTTT. This sequence encodes CASSQDRAAGVAATNEKLFF.

The genes are TRBV5-4 and TRBJ2-2; 7 nucleotides match TRBD1. The CDR3 sequence is 16 residues long. After removal of 0 bases from V and 7 bases from J, the junction contained 9 bases not matched to a gene. Germline V gene sequence: CDR1 SGHNT, CDR2 YYREEE (reference sequence). As DNA, the CDR3 is TGTGCCAGCAGCTTGGGTCTAGGGACAGTGAGCGGGGAGCTGTTTTTT. This codes for CASSLGLGTVSGELFF.

This sequence joins TRBV3-1 (or the pseudogene TRBV3-2) and TRBJ1-2; D unresolved. Per germline, CDR1 LGHDT and CDR2 YNNKEL (reference sequence). The ends were cut back, 2 bases at V and 1 base at J, with 5 bases in the middle. The CDR3 runs 13 residues. The CDR3 region is CASSQTVNYGYTF. In DNA form, the CDR3 reads TGTGCCAGCAGCCAAACAGTTAACTATGGCTACACCTTC.

In nucleotides, the CDR3 is TGTGCCAGCAGCCCCGGGCGGGGACAGGGGCGTTTTCATTCACCCCTCCACTTT. This codes for CASSPGRGQGRFHSPLHF. The chain carries TRBV11-3 and TRBJ1-6; 10 bases are a match to TRBD1. Germline V gene sequence: CDR1 SGHNT, CDR2 YENEEA. The CDR3 totals 18 residues. V shed 5 bases and J 8 bases; nucleotides not matched to a gene: 15.

The V gene is TRBV19, the J gene TRBJ2-3, with 9 bases matching TRBD2. The CDR3 loop spans 14 amino acids. V shed 5 bases and J 6 bases; nucleotides not matched to a gene: 6. CDR1 and CDR2 from the germline V gene are LNHDA and SQIVND (reference sequence). The DNA for the CDR3 is TGTGCCAGTAGTCCCGGCGGGGGGGTGGATACGCAGTATTTT. It encodes CASSPGGGVDTQYF. Full variable domain (rest looked up from reference TRBV19 and TRBJ2-3): DGGITQSPKYLFRKEGQNVTLSCEQNLNHDAMYWYRQDPGQGLRLIYYSQIVNDFQKGDIAEGYSVSREKKESFPLTVTSAQKNPTAFYLCASSPGGGVDTQYFGPGTRLTVL.

Only one count was recorded for this clone. The V call is TRBV18, the J call TRBJ1-1; D is possibly TRBD1 (5 bases). The germline V gene encodes CDR1 KGHSH and CDR2 LQKENI. V lost 3 bases to trimming and J lost 1 base, with 6 bases between them. CDR3 length: 13 residues. The CDR3 nucleotides read TGTGCCAGCTCACCGGACAAGAACACTGAAGCTTTCTTT. Its protein product is CASSPDKNTEAFF.

The genes are TRBV10-3 and TRBJ2-3; TRBD2 aligns across 11 bases. Germline V gene sequence: CDR1 ENHRY, CDR2 SYGVKD. Germline trimming cut 4 bases from V and 3 bases from J; bases unmatched to any gene: 12. The CDR3 is made up of 18 amino acids. In DNA form, the CDR3 reads TGTGCCATCAGTGGCGCTAGGGCTAGCGGGAGGCTGACAGATACGCAGTATTTT. Translating gives CAISGARASGRLTDTQYF.

This rearrangement joins TRBV2 to TRBJ1-1; D possibly corresponds to TRBD1 (6 bases). CDR1 is SNHLY and CDR2 is FYNNEI in the germline V gene. The CDR3 runs to 14 residues. Trimming removed 5 bases from V and 11 bases from J, with 21 bases in between. CDR3 in DNA: TGTGCCAGCAGTCCCCGGGACAACCGAAAGGAGGCTTTCTTT. This encodes CASSPRDNRKEAFF. Filled out from reference TRBV2 and TRBJ1-1, the complete variable domain reads EPEVTQTPSHQVTQMGQEVILRCVPISNHLYFYWYRQILGQKVEFLVSFYNNEISEKSEIFDDQFSVERPDGSNFTLKIRSTKLEDSAMYFCASSPRDNRKEAFFGQGTRLTVV.

V and J are TRBV5-1 and TRBJ1-2, with TRBD1 matching 9 bases. Germline V gene lookup returns CDR1 SGHRS and CDR2 YFSETQ. The junction had 9 bases not matched to a gene; V was cut back by 2 bases and J by 4 bases. CDR3 size: 16 residues. Written as DNA, the CDR3 is TGCGCCAGCAGCTTAGCCGGGACAGGGTCCCTCTATGGCTACACCTTC. This sequence encodes CASSLAGTGSLYGYTF.

The count of this clone is one. CDR3 region: CASSSLKQPERAKNIQYF. CDR3 DNA sequence: TGTGCCAGCAGTTCTCTTAAACAGCCGGAGAGGGCCAAAAACATTCAGTACTTC. V is TRBV6-2 or TRBV6-3 and J is TRBJ2-4; D remains ambiguous. CDR3 length: 18 residues. Germline CDR1 reads MNHEY; CDR2 reads SVGEGT. V lost 4 bases and J lost 1, with 20 bases in between.

The genes are TRBV5-1 and TRBJ2-1, with D tentatively TRBD1 or TRBD2 (6 bases each). V gave up 2 bases and J gave up 4 bases, with 10 bases separating them. This CDR3 region has 14 residues. Germline V lookup: CDR1 SGHRS, CDR2 YFSETQ. CDR3 protein: CASSFQGGYNEQFF. In DNA, the CDR3 is TGCGCCAGCAGCTTCCAAGGGGGGTACAATGAGCAGTTCTTC.

This chain connects TRBV11-3 to TRBJ2-3; D not resolved. This CDR3 is built from 16 residues. CDR1 SGHNT and CDR2 YENEEA come from the germline V gene. The V end was cut by 5 bases, the J end by 2 bases, with 17 bases between. The CDR3 region is CASSPDFTTFTDTQYF. The CDR3 coding sequence is TGTGCCAGCAGCCCTGACTTCACCACATTCACAGATACGCAGTATTTT. The whole variable domain, filled in from reference TRBV11-3 and TRBJ2-3, reads EAGVVQSPRYKIIEKKQPVAFWCNPISGHNTLYWYLQNLGQGPELLIRYENEEAVDDSQLPKDRFSAERLKGVDSTLKIQPAELGDSAVYLCASSPDFTTFTDTQYFGPGTRLTVL.

The rearrangement uses TRBV4-1 and TRBJ1-5; D uncertain. The V end was cut by 1 base, the J end by 1 base, with 8 bases between. This CDR3 has 15 amino acids. CDR1 and CDR2 (germline): MGHRA, YSYEKL. The CDR3: CASSQVGTSNQPQHF. The CDR3 DNA follows: TGCGCCAGCAGCCAAGTCGGAACAAGCAATCAGCCCCAGCATTTT.

The rearrangement joins TRBV5-1 to TRBJ1-2, with 9 bases fitting TRBD1. This CDR3 is built from 14 residues. Trimming cost V 0 bases and J 8 bases; bases outside gene matches: 5. Germline V gene data show CDR1 as SGHRS and CDR2 as YFSETQ. The CDR3 reads CASSLGRTGEGYTF. For the CDR3, the DNA is TGCGCCAGCAGCTTGGGTCGGACAGGGGAAGGCTACACCTTC.

The V call is TRBV24-1, the J call TRBJ2-1; D uncertain. The length of the CDR3 is 11 residues. The ends were cut back, 4 bases at V and 10 bases at J, with 7 bases in the middle. Germline CDR1 KGHDR, CDR2 SFDVKD. Here the CDR3 DNA reads TGTGCCACCAGTGAAGGGTACGAGCAGTTCTTC. Protein product: CATSEGYEQFF.

The chain joins TRBV13 to TRBJ1-6; TRBD1 might be the D (6 bases). This CDR3 has 14 amino acids. V was cut by 0 bases and J by 9 bases, with 9 bases left in between. The germline V gene encodes CDR1 PRHDT and CDR2 FYEKMQ (reference sequence). In DNA, the CDR3 is TGTGCCAGCAGCTTAGGACAGGGAGGTTCACCCCTCCACTTT. It yields the protein CASSLGQGGSPLHF.

The rearrangement joins TRBV5-1 to TRBJ2-2, with TRBD2 matching over 8 bases. Germline-derived CDR1 and CDR2 are SGHRS and YFSETQ. The trim removed 5 bases at V and 1 base at J, leaving 10 bases unmatched. This CDR3 spans 17 amino acids. CDR3 amino acids: CASSVEGTSGNTGELFF. Here the CDR3 DNA reads TGCGCCAGCAGTGTTGAAGGAACTAGCGGGAACACCGGGGAGCTGTTTTTT.

CDR3 in amino acids: CASSLGLGEAFF. The CDR3 region has the DNA TGTGCCAGCAGCTTGGGCCTAGGAGAAGCTTTCTTT. The chain uses TRBV7-3 and TRBJ1-1, with no clear D. This CDR3 is 12 amino acids long. The V end was cut by 3 bases, the J end by 8 bases, with 10 bases between. The germline gives CDR1 SGHTA, CDR2 FQGTGA.

This chain connects TRBV2 to TRBJ2-5; no clear D. The germline V gene has CDR1 SNHLY and CDR2 FYNNEI. The CDR3 is 13 residues long. V dropped 4 bases and J dropped 4 bases, with 10 bases sitting between them. CDR3 in DNA: TGTGCCAGCAGTGTTTCGGCTAGAGAGACCCAGTACTTC. Protein: CASSVSARETQYF.

Concerning this clone itself: This same CDR3 is encoded by further DNA sequences in the sample. The chain is built from TRBV30 and TRBJ1-1; D uncertain. Trimming shortened V by 0 bases and J by 0 bases, and 2 bases separated the two germline ends. Germline V gene lookup returns CDR1 GTSNPN and CDR2 SVGIG (reference sequence). This CDR3 spans 12 amino acids. CDR3 protein: CAWSVLNTEAFF. The CDR3 nucleotides read TGTGCCTGGAGTGTCCTGAACACTGAAGCTTTCTTT.

V usage is TRBV7-9 and J usage is TRBJ2-1, with 11 bases fitting TRBD2. This CDR3 has 14 residues. The germline CDR1 and CDR2 sequences are SEHNR and FQNEAQ (reference sequence). The V segment lost 0 bases and the J segment 13 bases; nucleotides outside the gene matches: 5. CDR3 sequence reads: CASSLAGTSGQQFF. CDR3 bases: TGTGCCAGCAGCTTAGCCGGGACTAGCGGTCAACAGTTCTTC.

V gene TRBV5-1 combines with J gene TRBJ1-1; 9 bases are a match to TRBD1. V shed 4 bases and J 0 bases; nucleotides not matched to a gene: 4. The germline V gene has CDR1 SGHRS and CDR2 YFSETQ. The CDR3 extends over 15 amino acids. CDR3 sequence (DNA): TGCGCCAGCAGCACGGGGGACAGGGTGAACACTGAAGCTTTCTTT. Amino acid sequence: CASSTGDRVNTEAFF.

V and J are TRBV10-3 and TRBJ1-5, with D uncertain. Germline V lookup: CDR1 ENHRY, CDR2 SYGVKD. This CDR3 has 15 amino acids. V lost 5 bases to trimming and J lost 5 bases, with 16 bases between them. CDR3 protein: CAISTGEGADQPQHF. The CDR3, as DNA: TGTGCCATCAGTACCGGGGAGGGTGCCGATCAGCCCCAGCATTTT.

V is TRBV10-1 and J is TRBJ2-1; possible D gene TRBD1, 5 bases. CDR3 size: 14 residues. V gave up 3 bases and J gave up 9 bases, with 15 bases separating them. Germline V CDR1 and CDR2: WNHNN, SYGVQD (reference sequence). CDR3 in amino acids: CASSDGQGKGEQFF. The CDR3 nucleotides read TGCGCCAGCAGTGATGGGCAGGGAAAGGGTGAGCAGTTCTTC.

The chain employs TRBV20-1 and TRBJ1-5, with D possibly being TRBD1 (6 bases). V shed 3 bases and J shed 6 bases, with 12 bases lying between them. Germline CDR1 is DFQATT and CDR2 is SNEGSKA (reference sequence). The CDR3 is 13 amino acids. In nucleotides, the CDR3 is TGCAGTGCTAGTACAGGGTTCGGTCAGCCCCAGCATTTT. This sequence encodes CSASTGFGQPQHF.

The V call is TRBV11-3, the J call TRBJ2-6; D ambiguous. Germline CDR1 is SGHNT and CDR2 is YENEEA. The germline V and J ends were trimmed by 2 bases and 3 bases, with 2 bases remaining between them. This CDR3 is 13 amino acids long. The CDR3 DNA is TGTGCCAGCAGCTTATTTGGGGCCAACGTCCTGACTTTC. Its translation: CASSLFGANVLTF.

The chain carries TRBV27 and TRBJ1-5; D is undetermined. Trimming pared 5 bases from V and 4 bases from J, leaving 12 bases between. There are 14 residues in the CDR3. Germline V gene sequence: CDR1 MNHEY, CDR2 SMNVEV (reference sequence). CDR3 amino acids: CASSPDGGNQPQHF. In DNA, the CDR3 is TGTGCCAGCAGTCCCGACGGTGGGAATCAGCCCCAGCATTTT.

The chain employs TRBV12-3 or TRBV12-4 and TRBJ2-7; 8 bases match TRBD2. The trim removed 7 bases at V and 6 bases at J, leaving 8 bases unmatched. This CDR3 contains 13 residues. The CDR3 nucleotides are TGTGCCAGCAAACGGGGGGGCCAAAGCGAGCAGTACTTC. Its translation is CASKRGGQSEQYF.

J is TRBJ2-2 and V is TRBV5-1; D unresolved. This CDR3 is 13 amino acids long. Germline loops: CDR1 SGHRS, CDR2 YFSETQ. Trimming pared 1 base from V and 6 bases from J, leaving 7 bases between. CDR3 protein: CASSLSQSGELFF. For the CDR3, the DNA is TGCGCCAGCAGCTTGAGTCAATCCGGGGAGCTGTTTTTT.